This T cell receptor beta chain was retrieved from a study of control samples from healthy donors and cancer patients. Looked up from germline, CDR1 is SGHDT and CDR2 is YYEEEE. This CDR3 spans 17 amino acids. V lost 0 bases and J lost 1, with 16 bases in between. Assay: immunoSEQ multiplex PCR; the TCRdb copy retains only in-frame clones and omits some. The top ten hold under 15% of the sample, which has about 140,000 clones, 94% seen once. The sequence was collected from a middle-aged man in good health. The sequencing sample was made of blood. The chain is built from TRBV5-6 and TRBJ1-1, with D tentatively TRBD1 (5 bases). The CDR3 sequence: CASSLASSPGWNTEAFF. CDR3 DNA sequence: TGTGCCAGCAGCTTGGCCTCTTCCCCAGGGTGGAACACTGAAGCTTTCTTT.